This TCR beta chain derives from a study of blood T cell repertoires in COVID-19. Study context: Researchers got acute and convalescent COVID-19 samples from the United States, Italy and Spain.

The table came from immunoSEQ multiplex PCR; TCRdb's copy has only in-frame clones and leaves some out. The sample contains 55,000 to 70,000 clones, about 81% of which appear only once. CDR1 and CDR2 (germline): MDHEN, SYDVKM. This CDR3 region has 19 residues. The trim removed 6 bases at V and 2 bases at J, leaving 19 bases unmatched. The chain employs TRBV28 and TRBJ2-7; 10 bases are shared with TRBD1. Sequencing used peripheral blood. The receptor's source is an older man with acute or convalescent COVID-19. The CDR3 sequence: CASSTSGQGRSGSPYEQYF. CDR3 DNA sequence: TGTGCCAGCAGCACCTCGGGACAGGGGAGGAGCGGGTCCCCCTACGAGCAGTACTTC.